The source of this T cell receptor beta chain is a study of identifying expanded T cells in peripheral blood. The V gene lost 0 bases and the J gene lost 9 bases, with 18 bases spanning the gap. The V gene's germline CDR1 is SGHRS and CDR2 YFSETQ. The CDR3 is made up of 15 amino acids. This table comes from immunoSEQ multiplex PCR, and its TCRdb copy is limited to in-frame clones, with some not included. The profile shows about 58,000 clones, roughly four fifths of them singletons. Points from the study as a whole: Roughly 1.1 clones differed between technical replicates, versus around 15 and 18 over time.

Turning to this clone: What it recognizes is unknown.

The sample consisted of blood. The V call is TRBV5-1, the J call TRBJ1-1; D gene uncertain. The receptor was derived from a person aged 18-70 years in good health. The CDR3: CASSLEPLEGSKAFF. DNA of the CDR3: TGCGCCAGCAGCTTGGAGCCCCTTGAAGGGAGTAAAGCTTTCTTT.